The 4 T cell receptor beta chains given below trace back to one sample, sequenced in a study of blood T cell repertoires in COVID-19. The repertoire was sequenced with immunoSEQ multiplex PCR; TCRdb's copy has only in-frame clones and lacks some. The table includes about 260,000 clones, about 88% detected once. The sequencing sample was made of peripheral blood. These TCRs come from a woman aged 30 to 39 with COVID-19, enrolled during active disease.

The gene calls are TRBV5-4 and TRBJ1-2; perhaps TRBD1 as D (5 bases). The CDR3 is 13 amino acids. Germline V lookup: CDR1 SGHNT, CDR2 YYREEE (reference sequence). V shed 4 bases and J shed 9 bases, with 16 bases lying between them. The CDR3 loop reads CASSPEPPGSYTF. CDR3 nucleotides: TGTGCCAGCAGCCCTGAGCCGCCAGGGAGCTACACCTTC.

V usage is TRBV6-5 and J usage is TRBJ1-4; TRBD1 might be the D (6 bases). Germline CDR1 MNHEY, CDR2 SVGAGI. The CDR3 runs 15 residues. V gave up 6 bases and J gave up 8 bases, with 19 bases separating them. CDR3 amino acids: CASRHSGAGEEKLFF. The DNA of the CDR3 is TGTGCCAGCAGGCACTCAGGGGCAGGGGAGGAAAAACTGTTTTTT.

The chain carries TRBV2 and TRBJ1-4; weak D call: TRBD1 (6 bases). The germline V gene has CDR1 SNHLY and CDR2 FYNNEI. V dropped 3 bases and J dropped 8 bases, with 16 bases sitting between them. The length of the CDR3 is 15 residues. The CDR3 DNA follows: TGTGCCAGCAGTGACCAGGGGAGAGTGTGGGAAAAACTGTTTTTT. This translates into CASSDQGRVWEKLFF.

Written as DNA, the CDR3 is TGTGCCAGCAGAGCGGACAGGGCTGGAAACACCATATATTTT. Its protein product is CASRADRAGNTIYF. V is TRBV6-5 and J is TRBJ1-3, with 8 bases aligning to TRBD1. Germline CDR1 is MNHEY and CDR2 is SVGAGI. The CDR3 runs to 14 residues. V shed 6 bases, J shed 2 bases, and the junction held 3 bases outside the gene matches.